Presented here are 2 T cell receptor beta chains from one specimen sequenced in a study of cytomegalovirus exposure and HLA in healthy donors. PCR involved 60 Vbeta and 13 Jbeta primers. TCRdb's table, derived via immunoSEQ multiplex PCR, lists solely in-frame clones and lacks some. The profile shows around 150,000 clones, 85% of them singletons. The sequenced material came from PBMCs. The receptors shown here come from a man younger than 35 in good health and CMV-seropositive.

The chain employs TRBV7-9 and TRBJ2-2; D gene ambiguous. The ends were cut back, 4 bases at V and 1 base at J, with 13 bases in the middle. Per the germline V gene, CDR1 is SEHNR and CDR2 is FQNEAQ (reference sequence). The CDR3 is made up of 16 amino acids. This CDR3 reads CASSSPPAGNTGELFF. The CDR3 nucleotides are TGTGCCAGCAGCTCCCCCCCGGCAGGGAACACCGGGGAGCTGTTTTTT. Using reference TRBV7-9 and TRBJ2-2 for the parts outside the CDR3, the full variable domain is DTGVSQNPRHKITKRGQNVTFRCDPISEHNRLYWYRQTLGQGPEFLTYFQNEAQLEKSRLLSDRFSAERPKGSFSTLEIQRTEQGDSAMYLCASSSPPAGNTGELFFGEGSRLTVL.

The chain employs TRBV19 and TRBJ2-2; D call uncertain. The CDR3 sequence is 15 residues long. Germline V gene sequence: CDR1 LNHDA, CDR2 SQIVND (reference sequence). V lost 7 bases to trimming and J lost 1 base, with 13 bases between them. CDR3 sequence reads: CASISAGGNTGELFF. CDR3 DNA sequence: TGTGCCAGTATCTCCGCCGGTGGGAACACCGGGGAGCTGTTTTTT.